These 15 T cell receptor beta chains share one sample of origin, sequenced in a study of beta chain features in type 1 diabetes. Findings of the study overall: Among patients with Type 1 diabetes, TCRB CDR3s were moderately but significantly shorter in every one of the four CD4+ subsets.

Their cognate antigens are unknown. Sequenced material consisted of expressed TCRB transcripts (all of the isolated RNA was reverse transcribed). Sequencing used immunoSEQ multiplex PCR; TCRdb keeps in-frame clones, though not all of them. The sample contains about 700,000 clones, around an eighth of which appear only once. Sequences were obtained from naive CD4+ T cells from blood. These receptors all stem from a man aged 18-30 years with type 1 diabetes.

This clone showed up just once. In the same sample, other DNA sequences code for this CDR3. V gene TRBV11-3 combines with J gene TRBJ2-7; no clear D gene. Germline CDR1 is SGHNT and CDR2 is YENEEA. The germline V and J ends were trimmed by 6 bases and 4 bases, with 7 bases remaining between them. This CDR3 is 11 amino acids long. This chain's CDR3 is CASSRVYEQYF. The CDR3 DNA follows: TGTGCCAGCAGTCGGGTATACGAGCAGTACTTC.

This clone was picked up a small number of times. The chain combines TRBV7-8 with TRBJ2-4, with a tentative D call TRBD2 (5 bases). The V gene lost 3 bases and the J gene lost 1 base, with 10 bases spanning the gap. The CDR3 contains 15 residues. From germline, CDR1 is SGHVS and CDR2 FQNEAQ. The CDR3 DNA follows: TGTGCCAGCAGCTTCTTTACTAGTGCCAAAAACATTCAGTACTTC. This codes for CASSFFTSAKNIQYF. The whole variable domain, filled in from reference TRBV7-8 and TRBJ2-4, reads GAGVSQSPRYKVAKRGQDVALRCDPISGHVSLFWYQQALGQGPEFLTYFQNEAQLDKSGLPSDRFFAERPEGSVSTLKIQRTQQEDSAVYLCASSFFTSAKNIQYFGAGTRLSVL.

A few counts support this clone. The CDR3 protein is CSATGGYTEAFF. CDR3 sequence (DNA): TGCAGCGCTACAGGGGGCTACACTGAAGCTTTCTTT. This chain joins TRBV29-1 and TRBJ1-1; 9 bases align to TRBD1. The CDR3 length is 12 residues. Germline lookup yields CDR1 SQVTM and CDR2 ANQGSEA. The ends lost 7 bases at V and 3 bases at J; junction bases unmatched: 3.

This clone was detected only a few times. The chain is built from TRBV28 and TRBJ2-1; D ambiguous. This CDR3 comprises 17 residues. V gave up 4 bases and J gave up 2 bases, with 18 bases separating them. Looked up from germline, CDR1 is MDHEN and CDR2 is SYDVKM. The DNA of the CDR3 is TGTGCCAGCAGTTCACTTTCGTGGGGTGGGCCCTACAATGAGCAGTTCTTC. Amino acids: CASSSLSWGGPYNEQFF.

V gene TRBV27 combines with J gene TRBJ1-5; 8 bases agree with TRBD1. The V segment lost 5 bases and the J segment 3 bases; nucleotides outside the gene matches: 9. CDR1 and CDR2 from the germline V gene are MNHEY and SMNVEV (reference sequence). CDR3 length equals 16 residues. CDR3 loop: CASSPRQGYFNQPQHF. In DNA, the CDR3 is TGTGCCAGCAGTCCCAGACAGGGGTATTTCAATCAGCCCCAGCATTTT.

In its sample, this clone was seen a few times. V usage is TRBV29-1 and J usage is TRBJ1-2; D ambiguous. Per the germline V gene, CDR1 is SQVTM and CDR2 is ANQGSEA. This CDR3 is 12 amino acids long. V lost 5 bases and J 0 bases, leaving 7 bases between the germline ends. As DNA, the CDR3 is TGCAGCGTTTACGGAGCTAACTATGGCTACACCTTC. Its translation: CSVYGANYGYTF.

This clone appeared a few times. V gene TRBV2 combines with J gene TRBJ2-3; D is possibly TRBD1 or TRBD2 (6 bases each). The V end lost 8 bases, the J end lost 3 bases, and 15 bases lay between the germline ends. The germline V gene has CDR1 SNHLY and CDR2 FYNNEI. This CDR3 has 14 residues. CDR3 residues: CASRPGAGTDTQYF. The CDR3 bases are TGTGCCAGCCGTCCGGGGGCAGGGACAGATACGCAGTATTTT. Full variable domain (rest looked up from reference TRBV2 and TRBJ2-3): EPEVTQTPSHQVTQMGQEVILRCVPISNHLYFYWYRQILGQKVEFLVSFYNNEISEKSEIFDDQFSVERPDGSNFTLKIRSTKLEDSAMYFCASRPGAGTDTQYFGPGTRLTVL.

This clone was recorded a few times. The chain employs TRBV18 and TRBJ2-1; D gene unclear. Trimming removed 3 bases at V and 1 base at J, with 1 base between. Germline V CDR1 and CDR2: KGHSH, LQKENI. CDR3 length: 12 residues. For the CDR3, the DNA is TGTGCCAGCTCACCGTCCTACAATGAGCAGTTCTTC. Its translation is CASSPSYNEQFF. Variable domain in full (rest from reference TRBV18 and TRBJ2-1): NAGVMQNPRHLVRRRGQEARLRCSPMKGHSHVYWYRQLPEEGLKFMVYLQKENIIDESGMPKERFSAEFPKEGPSILRIQQVVRGDSAAYFCASSPSYNEQFFGPGTRLTVL.

This clone appeared a few times. V is TRBV18 and J is TRBJ1-1; D perhaps matches TRBD1 (6 bases). The CDR3 consists of 14 residues. CDR1 and CDR2 from the germline V gene are KGHSH and LQKENI. The germline V and J ends were trimmed by 3 bases and 4 bases, with 12 bases remaining between them. In DNA, the CDR3 is TGTGCCAGCTCACCCCGGGGGCTCGGCACTGAAGCTTTCTTT. This translates into CASSPRGLGTEAFF.

J is TRBJ1-1 and V is TRBV30; D not certain. Between the trimmed V and J ends, which lost 7 bases and 0 bases, there was a span of 18 bases. Germline V gene lookup returns CDR1 GTSNPN and CDR2 SVGIG (reference sequence). The CDR3 has 15 amino acids. CDR3 DNA sequence: TGTGCCTCCGCCCCCAGGAGACCCATGAACACTGAAGCTTTCTTT. Protein sequence: CASAPRRPMNTEAFF.

This clone has a handful of counts. The chain combines TRBV7-2 with TRBJ1-3; D is perhaps TRBD1 (6 bases). The CDR3 covers 14 residues. V gave up 1 base and J gave up 4 bases, with 8 bases separating them. Per the germline V gene, CDR1 is SGHTA and CDR2 is FQGNSA. CDR3 DNA: TGTGCCAGCAGCTTAGTACAGGGAGGAAACACCATATATTTT. This gives the protein CASSLVQGGNTIYF.

The rearrangement uses TRBV11-3 and TRBJ2-2; a weak D match, TRBD2 (5 bases). V was clipped by 7 bases and J by 0 bases, with 9 bases between them. Germline V CDR1 and CDR2: SGHNT, YENEEA. The CDR3 is 14 amino acids. CDR3 loop: CASNLAPNTGELFF. In nucleotides, the CDR3 is TGTGCCAGCAACCTAGCTCCGAACACCGGGGAGCTGTTTTTT. The full variable domain, in which reference TRBV11-3 and TRBJ2-2 provide the parts outside the CDR3, is EAGVVQSPRYKIIEKKQPVAFWCNPISGHNTLYWYLQNLGQGPELLIRYENEEAVDDSQLPKDRFSAERLKGVDSTLKIQPAELGDSAVYLCASNLAPNTGELFFGEGSRLTVL.

This clone was picked up a small number of times. This chain uses TRBV6-5 with TRBJ1-1; no clear D gene. The CDR3 has 13 residues. Germline CDR1 MNHEY, CDR2 SVGAGI. Trimming shortened V by 6 bases and J by 6 bases, and 14 bases separated the two germline ends. This chain's CDR3 is CASSAKKVAEAFF. The CDR3 nucleotides read TGTGCCAGCAGCGCCAAAAAAGTCGCTGAAGCTTTCTTT.

The chain recombines TRBV27 with TRBJ1-1, with D tentatively TRBD1 (6 bases). The CDR3 extends over 14 amino acids. Germline CDR1 is MNHEY and CDR2 is SMNVEV (reference sequence). The V end lost 7 bases, the J end lost 0 bases, and 12 bases lay between the germline ends. CDR3 sequence (DNA): TGTGCCAGCATGAAACAGGGAATGAACACTGAAGCTTTCTTT. Encoded protein: CASMKQGMNTEAFF.

This clone was recorded a few times. The gene calls are TRBV25-1 and TRBJ2-5, with TRBD2 identical over 9 bases. CDR1 is MGHDK, CDR2 SYGVNS, per germline. The V gene end was trimmed by 3 bases and the J gene end by 5 bases; junction bases not matched to a gene: 10. This CDR3 region has 16 residues. CDR3 protein: CASSEDRIAGAETQYF. The CDR3 DNA is TGTGCCAGCAGTGAGGATCGGATAGCGGGGGCCGAGACCCAGTACTTC.